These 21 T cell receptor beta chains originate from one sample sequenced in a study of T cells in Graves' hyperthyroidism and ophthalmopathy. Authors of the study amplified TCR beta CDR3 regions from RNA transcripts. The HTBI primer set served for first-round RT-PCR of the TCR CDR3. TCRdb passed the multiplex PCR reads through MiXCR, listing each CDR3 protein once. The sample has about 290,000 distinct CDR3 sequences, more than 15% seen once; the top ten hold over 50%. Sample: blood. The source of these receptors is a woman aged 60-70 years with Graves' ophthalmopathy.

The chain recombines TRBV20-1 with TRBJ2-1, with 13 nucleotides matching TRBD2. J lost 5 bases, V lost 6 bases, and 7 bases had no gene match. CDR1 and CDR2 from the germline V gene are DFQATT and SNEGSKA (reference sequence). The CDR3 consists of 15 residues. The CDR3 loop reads CSATGGLAGNNEQFF. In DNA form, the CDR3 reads TGCAGTGCAACAGGGGGACTAGCGGGGAACAATGAGCAGTTCTTC.

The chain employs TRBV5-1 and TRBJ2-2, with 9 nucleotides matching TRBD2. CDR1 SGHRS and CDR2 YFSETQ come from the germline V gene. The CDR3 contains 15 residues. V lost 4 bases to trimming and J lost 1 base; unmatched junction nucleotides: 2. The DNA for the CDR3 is TGCGCCAGCAGCGAAGCGGGGGGGAACACCGGGGAGCTGTTTTTT. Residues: CASSEAGGNTGELFF.

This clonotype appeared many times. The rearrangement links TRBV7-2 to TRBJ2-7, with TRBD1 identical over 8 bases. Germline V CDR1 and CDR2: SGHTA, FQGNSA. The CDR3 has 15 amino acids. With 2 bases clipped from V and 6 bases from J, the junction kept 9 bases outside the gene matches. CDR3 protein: CASSLLGQGASEQYF. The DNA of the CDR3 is TGTGCCAGCAGCTTACTCGGACAGGGTGCAAGCGAGCAGTACTTC.

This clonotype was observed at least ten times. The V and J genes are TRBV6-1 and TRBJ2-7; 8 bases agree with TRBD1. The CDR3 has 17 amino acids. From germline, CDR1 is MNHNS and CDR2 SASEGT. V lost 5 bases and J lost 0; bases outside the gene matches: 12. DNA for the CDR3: TGTGCCAGCAGTTTCTCTAAGGGACAGGCCAGCTCCTACGAGCAGTACTTC. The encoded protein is CASSFSKGQASSYEQYF.

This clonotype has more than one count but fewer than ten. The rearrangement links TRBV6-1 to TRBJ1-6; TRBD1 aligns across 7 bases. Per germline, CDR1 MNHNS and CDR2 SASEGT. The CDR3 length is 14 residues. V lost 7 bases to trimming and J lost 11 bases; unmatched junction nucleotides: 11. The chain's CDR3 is CASTLTGDQPPLHF. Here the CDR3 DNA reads TGTGCCAGCACCCTCACAGGGGATCAACCACCCCTCCACTTT.

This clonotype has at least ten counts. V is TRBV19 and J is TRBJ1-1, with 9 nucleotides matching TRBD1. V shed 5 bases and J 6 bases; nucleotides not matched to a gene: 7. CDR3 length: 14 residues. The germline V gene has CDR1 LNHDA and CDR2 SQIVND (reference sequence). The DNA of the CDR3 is TGTGCCAGTAGTCCGCGGACAGGGGAGGCTGAAGCTTTCTTT. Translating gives CASSPRTGEAEAFF.

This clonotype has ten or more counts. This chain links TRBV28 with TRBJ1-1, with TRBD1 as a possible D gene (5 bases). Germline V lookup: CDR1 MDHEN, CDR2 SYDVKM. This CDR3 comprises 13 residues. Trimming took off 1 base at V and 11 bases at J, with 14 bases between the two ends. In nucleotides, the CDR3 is TGTGCCAGCAGTTTATCCCAGGGACCTGCCGCTTTCTTT. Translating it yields CASSLSQGPAAFF.

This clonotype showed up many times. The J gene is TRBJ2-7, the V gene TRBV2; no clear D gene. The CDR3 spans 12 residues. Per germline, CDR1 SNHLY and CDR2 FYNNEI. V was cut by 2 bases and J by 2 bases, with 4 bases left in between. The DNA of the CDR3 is TGTGCCAGCAGTGAACGTACCTACGAGCAGTACTTC. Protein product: CASSERTYEQYF.

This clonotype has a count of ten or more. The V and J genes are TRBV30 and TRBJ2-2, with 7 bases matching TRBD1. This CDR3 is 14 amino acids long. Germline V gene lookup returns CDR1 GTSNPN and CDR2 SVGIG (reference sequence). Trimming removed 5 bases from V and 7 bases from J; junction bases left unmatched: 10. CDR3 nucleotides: TGTGCCTGGGCCCAACAGGGGCGCCACGGGGAGCTGTTTTTT. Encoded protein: CAWAQQGRHGELFF.

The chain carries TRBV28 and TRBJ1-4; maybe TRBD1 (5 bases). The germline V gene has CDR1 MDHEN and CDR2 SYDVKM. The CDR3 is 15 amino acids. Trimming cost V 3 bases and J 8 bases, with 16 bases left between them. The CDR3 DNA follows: TGTGCCAGCAGTTTTGTGGGTAATTACAGGGAAAAACTGTTTTTT. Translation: CASSFVGNYREKLFF.

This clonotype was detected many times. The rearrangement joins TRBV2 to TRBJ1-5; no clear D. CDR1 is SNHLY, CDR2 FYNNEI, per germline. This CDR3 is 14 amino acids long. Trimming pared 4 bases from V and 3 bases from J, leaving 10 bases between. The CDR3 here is CASSGDTVNQPQHF. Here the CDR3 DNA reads TGTGCCAGCAGTGGAGATACGGTCAATCAGCCCCAGCATTTT.

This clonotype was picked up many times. CDR3 bases: TGTGCCAGCTCAACTCAGGGGAATACTGGAAACACCATATATTTT. Protein product: CASSTQGNTGNTIYF. The gene calls are TRBV18 and TRBJ1-3; possibly TRBD1 for D (6 bases). The CDR3 covers 15 residues. CDR1 and CDR2 (germline): KGHSH, LQKENI. V lost 5 bases and J 2 bases, leaving 13 bases between the germline ends.

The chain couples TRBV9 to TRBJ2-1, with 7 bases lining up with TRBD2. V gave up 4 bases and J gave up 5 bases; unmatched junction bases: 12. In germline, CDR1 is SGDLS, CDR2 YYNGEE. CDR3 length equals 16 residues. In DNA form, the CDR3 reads TGTGCCAGCAGCCCCGACGGGGGAGGGTGGGACAATGAGCAGTTCTTC. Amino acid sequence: CASSPDGGGWDNEQFF.

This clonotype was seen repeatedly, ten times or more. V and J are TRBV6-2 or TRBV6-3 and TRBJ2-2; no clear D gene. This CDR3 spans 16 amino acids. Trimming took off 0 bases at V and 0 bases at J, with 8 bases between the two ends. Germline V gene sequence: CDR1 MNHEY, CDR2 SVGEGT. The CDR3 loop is CASSYSADTNTGELFF. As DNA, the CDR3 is TGTGCCAGCAGTTACTCGGCGGATACGAACACCGGGGAGCTGTTTTTT.

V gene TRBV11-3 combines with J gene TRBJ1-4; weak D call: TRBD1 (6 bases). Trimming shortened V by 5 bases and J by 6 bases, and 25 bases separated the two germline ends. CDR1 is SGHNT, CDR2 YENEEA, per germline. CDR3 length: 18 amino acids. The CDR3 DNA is TGTGCCAGCAGCCCCGGGAACAGGGCGCGCTCCAGCTATGAAAAACTGTTTTTT. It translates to CASSPGNRARSSYEKLFF.

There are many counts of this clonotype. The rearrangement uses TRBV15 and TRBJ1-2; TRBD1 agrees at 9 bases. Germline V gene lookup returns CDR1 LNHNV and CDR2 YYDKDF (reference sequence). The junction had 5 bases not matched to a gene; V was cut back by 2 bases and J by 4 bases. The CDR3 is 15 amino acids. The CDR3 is CATSRSGQGSYGYTF. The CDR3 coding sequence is TGTGCCACCAGCAGATCCGGACAGGGGAGCTATGGCTACACCTTC.

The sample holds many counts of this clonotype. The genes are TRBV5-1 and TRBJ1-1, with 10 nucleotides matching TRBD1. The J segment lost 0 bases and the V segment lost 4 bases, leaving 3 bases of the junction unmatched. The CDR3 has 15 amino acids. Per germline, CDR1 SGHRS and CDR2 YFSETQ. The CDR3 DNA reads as TGCGCCAGCAGCGGACAGGGGGGCCTGAACACTGAAGCTTTCTTT. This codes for CASSGQGGLNTEAFF.

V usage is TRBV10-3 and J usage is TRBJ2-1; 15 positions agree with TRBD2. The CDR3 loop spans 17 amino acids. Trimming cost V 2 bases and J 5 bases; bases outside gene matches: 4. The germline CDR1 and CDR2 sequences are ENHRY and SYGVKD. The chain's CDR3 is CAISEHGLAGGDNEQFF. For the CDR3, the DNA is TGTGCCATCAGTGAGCACGGACTAGCGGGAGGGGACAATGAGCAGTTCTTC.

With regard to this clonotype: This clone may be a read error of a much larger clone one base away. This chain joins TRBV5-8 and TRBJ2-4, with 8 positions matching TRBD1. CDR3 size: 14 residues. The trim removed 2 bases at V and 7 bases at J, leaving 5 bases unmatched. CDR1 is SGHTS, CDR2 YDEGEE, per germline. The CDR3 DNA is TGTGCCAGCAGCTTCTACAGGGGGGAGAACATTCAGTACTTC. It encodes CASSFYRGENIQYF.

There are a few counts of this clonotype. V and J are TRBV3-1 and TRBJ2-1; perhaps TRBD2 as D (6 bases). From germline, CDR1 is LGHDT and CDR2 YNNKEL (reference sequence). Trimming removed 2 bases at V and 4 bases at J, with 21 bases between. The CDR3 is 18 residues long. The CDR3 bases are TGTGCCAGCAGCCAATTTCGTAGCAGGAGGGTCGATTACAATGAGCAGTTCTTC. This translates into CASSQFRSRRVDYNEQFF.

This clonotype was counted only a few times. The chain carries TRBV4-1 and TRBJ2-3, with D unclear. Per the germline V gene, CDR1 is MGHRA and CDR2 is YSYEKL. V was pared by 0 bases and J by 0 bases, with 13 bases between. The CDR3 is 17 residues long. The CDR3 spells CASSQDPPPTSTDTQYF. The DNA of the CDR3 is TGCGCCAGCAGCCAAGACCCCCCCCCGACTAGCACAGATACGCAGTATTTT.